These 13 T cell receptor beta chains were sequenced from one sample in a study of cytomegalovirus exposure and HLA in healthy donors (dated by TCRdb to 2016 to 2017). The library was generated by the immunoSEQ multiplex PCR assay. For the multiplex PCR, a mixture combining 60 forward primers for TCR Vbeta segments and 13 reverse primers for TCR Jbeta segments was used. Imported from immuneACCESS, the table was reduced by TCRdb to in-frame sequences with V and J called. These copies leave out some clones; in studies compared against another copy, an unresolved V gene accounts for under half, and the cause of the remainder is not known. The sample records tens of thousands of clones, about three quarters of which are singletons. Of the sample, 2.5% to 3% is held by the ten largest clones. The sample comprised PBMCs. The source of these receptors is a woman aged 40 to 55 in good health and CMV-seropositive.

The rearrangement links TRBV5-1 to TRBJ2-7, with TRBD1 identical over 8 bases. Germline V gene lookup returns CDR1 SGHRS and CDR2 YFSETQ. This CDR3 region has 16 residues. J gave up 0 bases and V 4 bases, and 9 bases lay outside the gene matches. The chain's CDR3 is CASSRLDRASSYEQYF. CDR3 coding DNA: TGCGCCAGCAGCCGACTGGACAGGGCGAGCTCCTACGAGCAGTACTTC.

The genes are TRBV9 and TRBJ2-7; tentatively, D is TRBD2 (6 bases). Germline lookup yields CDR1 SGDLS and CDR2 YYNGEE. V lost 1 base to trimming and J lost 4 bases, with 24 bases between them. The length of the CDR3 is 18 residues. CDR3 nucleotide sequence: TGTGCCAGCAGCGTATCCTCCAGGGCGGGGTCCGGACCGTACGAGCAGTACTTC. Encoded protein: CASSVSSRAGSGPYEQYF.

By share, this clone counts as medium-sized (0.01 to 0.1%). This chain links TRBV6-1 with TRBJ1-5; possibly TRBD1 for D (5 bases). Germline assignment: CDR1 MNHNS and CDR2 SASEGT. The V and J ends lost 4 bases and 3 bases respectively, with 16 bases between them. The CDR3 runs to 16 residues. CDR3 amino acids: CASSGPPGLFNQPQHF. For the CDR3, the DNA is TGTGCCAGCAGTGGACCCCCGGGACTGTTCAATCAGCCCCAGCATTTT.

This sequence joins TRBV11-2 and TRBJ2-7; possible D gene TRBD2, 5 bases. Trimming cost V 5 bases and J 2 bases, with 13 bases left between them. The V gene's germline CDR1 is SGHAT and CDR2 FQNNGV. This CDR3 has 14 residues. For the CDR3, the DNA is TGTGCCAGCAGCGGCCGGGGTAGGCCCTACGAGCAGTACTTC. It specifies CASSGRGRPYEQYF.

The J gene is TRBJ1-2, the V gene TRBV28; 9 bases are a match to TRBD1. Looked up from germline, CDR1 is MDHEN and CDR2 is SYDVKM. J was trimmed by 2 bases and V by 6 bases; bases with no gene match: 4. The CDR3 consists of 14 residues. As DNA, the CDR3 is TGTGCCAGCAGATCCGGGACAGGGAACTATGGCTACACCTTC. Residues: CASRSGTGNYGYTF.

The rearrangement links TRBV6-5 to TRBJ1-1; maybe TRBD1 (6 bases). The length of the CDR3 is 15 residues. Germline CDR1 reads MNHEY; CDR2 reads SVGAGI. V shed 5 bases and J shed 7 bases, with 20 bases lying between them. CDR3 region: CASSPPTIQGREAFF. The CDR3, as DNA: TGTGCCAGCAGTCCTCCGACTATACAGGGCCGTGAAGCTTTCTTT.

The genes are TRBV2 and TRBJ1-2; D call uncertain. V was trimmed by 4 bases and J by 3 bases, leaving 9 bases between them. Germline V gene lookup returns CDR1 SNHLY and CDR2 FYNNEI. This CDR3 is 13 amino acids long. CDR3 residues: CASSGNRDYGYTF. In DNA, the CDR3 is TGTGCCAGCAGTGGAAATCGCGACTATGGCTACACCTTC.

The gene calls are TRBV5-6 and TRBJ2-1, with 8 bases that match TRBD1. The V segment lost 6 bases and the J segment 9 bases; nucleotides outside the gene matches: 11. Germline CDR1 and CDR2: SGHDT and YYEEEE. CDR3 size: 14 residues. CDR3 coding DNA: TGTGCCAGCATCCTCCGGGACAGGCGTGGTGAGCAGTTCTTC. Protein product: CASILRDRRGEQFF.

The CDR3, as DNA: TGTGCCAGTAGTATAGGGCAAGAAGAGACCCAGTACTTC. Its translation: CASSIGQEETQYF. The V call is TRBV19, the J call TRBJ2-5; no clear D gene. The germline gives CDR1 LNHDA, CDR2 SQIVND (reference sequence). V lost 1 base and J lost 3, with 6 bases in between. The CDR3 loop spans 13 amino acids. Using reference TRBV19 and TRBJ2-5 for the parts outside the CDR3, the full variable domain is DGGITQSPKYLFRKEGQNVTLSCEQNLNHDAMYWYRQDPGQGLRLIYYSQIVNDFQKGDIAEGYSVSREKKESFPLTVTSAQKNPTAFYLCASSIGQEETQYFGPGTRLLVL.

This chain connects TRBV4-2 to TRBJ2-7; 8 bases line up with TRBD2. Germline V CDR1 and CDR2: LGHNA, YNFKEQ. Trimming removed 0 bases from V and 6 bases from J; junction bases left unmatched: 7. The length of the CDR3 is 15 residues. CDR3 in DNA: TGTGCCAGCAGCCAAGATCCCGGGGGGGGAAGCGAGCAGTACTTC. Its protein product is CASSQDPGGGSEQYF.

J is TRBJ2-7 and V is TRBV21-1; the table's D call, TRBD2, was not checked against the DNA. TRBV21-1 constitutes a pseudogene. The length of the CDR3 is 14 residues. CDR3 in amino acids: CASSNLGMNYEQYF. CDR3 nucleotides: TGTGCCAGCAGCAACCTCGGGATGAACTACGAGCAGTACTTC.

The chain combines TRBV28 with TRBJ2-5, with D possibly being TRBD2 (6 bases). Per the germline V gene, CDR1 is MDHEN and CDR2 is SYDVKM. CDR3 length: 14 amino acids. Trimming stripped 2 bases from V and 5 bases from J, with 12 bases between. CDR3 bases: TGTGCCAGCAGTTTAGGGGACCGGGAGGAGACCCAGTACTTC. Amino acids: CASSLGDREETQYF.

This chain links TRBV15 with TRBJ1-2; D is undetermined. The V gene lost 5 bases and the J gene lost 8 bases, with 12 bases spanning the gap. From germline, CDR1 is LNHNV and CDR2 YYDKDF (reference sequence). The CDR3 covers 12 residues. CDR3 residues: CATSQGREGYTF. In nucleotides, the CDR3 is TGTGCCACCAGCCAAGGACGGGAGGGCTACACCTTC.